The next 21 T cell receptor beta chains were all read from a single sample in a study of technical replicates of blood from a few donors. The assay was immunoSEQ multiplex PCR, and TCRdb's table has in-frame clones only and misses some. The sample contains approximately 88,000 clones, 96% of which appear only once. The sample taken for sequencing was T cells isolated from PBMCs. These receptors came from a human donor in good health.

The CDR3 sequence: CASTGQGSYEQYF. The CDR3 DNA reads as TGTGCCAGTACCGGACAGGGGAGCTACGAGCAGTACTTC. The chain recombines TRBV19 with TRBJ2-7; 9 positions match TRBD1. Unmatched junction bases numbered 4, after V lost 7 bases and J lost 3 bases. This CDR3 region has 13 residues. Germline V lookup: CDR1 LNHDA, CDR2 SQIVND (reference sequence). The entire variable domain, with the rest obtained from reference TRBV19 and TRBJ2-7, is as follows: DGGITQSPKYLFRKEGQNVTLSCEQNLNHDAMYWYRQDPGQGLRLIYYSQIVNDFQKGDIAEGYSVSREKKESFPLTVTSAQKNPTAFYLCASTGQGSYEQYFGPGTRLTVT.

The chain has TRBV6-1 and TRBJ2-3, with 8 bases lining up with TRBD1. Per germline, CDR1 MNHNS and CDR2 SASEGT. The CDR3 is made up of 14 amino acids. V trimming: 5 bases; J trimming: 1 base; junction bases outside the gene matches: 2. CDR3 nucleotides: TGTGCCAGCAGTCTACAGGGGGGCACAGATACGCAGTATTTT. It codes for CASSLQGGTDTQYF.

The chain is built from TRBV9 and TRBJ1-1, with 7 bases that match TRBD1. Trimming cost V 3 bases and J 6 bases; bases outside gene matches: 8. Per germline, CDR1 SGDLS and CDR2 YYNGEE. The CDR3 runs 14 residues. CDR3 in DNA: TGTGCCAGCAGCGAACAGGGGAGAGCGCCTGAAGCTTTCTTT. Translation: CASSEQGRAPEAFF.

CDR3: CASSLAFRSTDTQYF. The CDR3 DNA follows: TGTGCCAGCAGCTTAGCATTCAGGAGCACAGATACGCAGTATTTT. The genes are TRBV13 and TRBJ2-3; D not resolved. The CDR3 loop spans 15 amino acids. V shed 1 base and J shed 0 bases, with 8 bases lying between them. The germline V gene encodes CDR1 PRHDT and CDR2 FYEKMQ (reference sequence).

The chain has TRBV7-3 and TRBJ2-7, with 8 bases matching TRBD2. Germline CDR1 reads SGHTA; CDR2 reads FQGTGA. The CDR3 contains 16 residues. Unmatched junction bases numbered 15, after V lost 5 bases and J lost 6 bases. CDR3 coding DNA: TGTGCCAGCAGCCAGGCTAGCGGGCCGAACGGAGGCGAGCAGTACTTC. Protein sequence: CASSQASGPNGGEQYF.

The chain has TRBV6-1 and TRBJ1-5; D gene uncertain. V lost 7 bases and J 2 bases, leaving 15 bases between the germline ends. Germline V CDR1 and CDR2: MNHNS, SASEGT. The CDR3 consists of 15 residues. The CDR3 protein is CASIKTGYGNQPQHF. As DNA, the CDR3 is TGTGCCAGCATTAAGACGGGATATGGCAATCAGCCCCAGCATTTT.

The chain has TRBV9 and TRBJ2-7; no definite D call. The CDR3 extends over 13 amino acids. The germline V gene encodes CDR1 SGDLS and CDR2 YYNGEE. Trimming took off 3 bases at V and 0 bases at J, with 7 bases between the two ends. The DNA of the CDR3 is TGTGCCAGCAGCGGAGACAACTCCTACGAGCAGTACTTC. Amino acid sequence: CASSGDNSYEQYF. The whole variable domain, filled in from reference TRBV9 and TRBJ2-7, reads DSGVTQTPKHLITATGQRVTLRCSPRSGDLSVYWYQQSLDQGLQFLIQYYNGEERAKGNILERFSAQQFPDLHSELNLSSLELGDSALYFCASSGDNSYEQYFGPGTRLTVT.

This chain links TRBV7-9 with TRBJ2-1, with 13 positions matching TRBD2. V shed 5 bases and J 3 bases; nucleotides not matched to a gene: 4. Germline V gives CDR1 SEHNR, CDR2 FQNEAQ (reference sequence). The CDR3 is 16 amino acids. For the CDR3, the DNA is TGTGCCAGCAGCCTTGGGACTAGCGGGAACTACAATGAGCAGTTCTTC. Translating gives CASSLGTSGNYNEQFF.

The gene calls are TRBV9 and TRBJ2-1; the match to TRBD2 covers 13 bases. This CDR3 is 16 amino acids long. The germline V gene has CDR1 SGDLS and CDR2 YYNGEE. Germline trimming cut 3 bases from V and 7 bases from J; bases unmatched to any gene: 7. CDR3 amino acids: CASSDRTSGSGNEQFF. The CDR3 nucleotides read TGTGCCAGCAGCGACCGGACTAGCGGGAGTGGGAATGAGCAGTTCTTC.

J is TRBJ1-1 and V is TRBV19; TRBD1 might be the D (5 bases). Germline CDR1 reads LNHDA; CDR2 reads SQIVND (reference sequence). V was trimmed by 6 bases and J by 4 bases, leaving 12 bases between them. This CDR3 contains 13 residues. The CDR3 sequence is CASRGTGVTEAFF. CDR3 in DNA: TGTGCCAGTAGGGGGACGGGGGTCACTGAAGCTTTCTTT.

The rearrangement uses TRBV11-2 and TRBJ1-5, with 9 positions matching TRBD1. CDR1 is SGHAT and CDR2 is FQNNGV in the germline V gene. CDR3 size: 14 residues. The trim removed 5 bases at V and 7 bases at J, leaving 6 bases unmatched. Here the CDR3 reads CASSRDRVGQPQHF. The CDR3 DNA follows: TGTGCCAGCAGCCGGGACAGGGTGGGACAGCCCCAGCATTTT.

The table lists this clone with a count of one. The rearrangement links TRBV19 to TRBJ1-5, with D possibly matching TRBD1 (5 bases). The CDR3 runs to 15 residues. From germline, CDR1 is LNHDA and CDR2 SQIVND (reference sequence). V gave up 3 bases and J gave up 0 bases, with 9 bases separating them. This chain's CDR3 is CASSMTVDSNQPQHF. In nucleotides, the CDR3 is TGTGCCAGTAGTATGACAGTTGATAGCAATCAGCCCCAGCATTTT.

This clone occurred once. The V gene is TRBV10-3, the J gene TRBJ2-7; 7 bases map to TRBD1. V was pared by 5 bases and J by 6 bases, with 13 bases of the junction left unmatched. Germline CDR1 is ENHRY and CDR2 is SYGVKD. This CDR3 region has 15 residues. The CDR3: CAISPRQGLAGEQYF. The CDR3 DNA reads as TGTGCCATCAGTCCCCGACAGGGATTGGCGGGCGAGCAGTACTTC.

The chain carries TRBV11-3 and TRBJ1-4; D is unclear. The germline V gene encodes CDR1 SGHNT and CDR2 YENEEA. CDR3 length: 13 amino acids. V gave up 3 bases and J gave up 8 bases, with 10 bases separating them. The CDR3 spells CASSFGEVEKLFF. The CDR3 coding sequence is TGTGCCAGCAGCTTTGGGGAGGTGGAAAAACTGTTTTTT.

The chain couples TRBV13 to TRBJ2-7, with D maybe TRBD1 (5 bases). V gave up 4 bases and J gave up 3 bases, with 16 bases separating them. This CDR3 region has 15 residues. The germline V gene encodes CDR1 PRHDT and CDR2 FYEKMQ (reference sequence). The CDR3 loop is CASSSLGAAHYEQYF. As DNA, the CDR3 is TGTGCCAGCAGCTCATTAGGGGCCGCCCACTACGAGCAGTACTTC. Together with reference TRBV13 and TRBJ2-7, the CDR3 gives the full variable domain: AAGVIQSPRHLIKEKRETATLKCYPIPRHDTVYWYQQGPGQDPQFLISFYEKMQSDKGSIPDRFSAQQFSDYHSELNMSSLELGDSALYFCASSSLGAAHYEQYFGPGTRLTVT.

The chain recombines TRBV6-5 with TRBJ2-5; D remains unclear. CDR1 and CDR2 from the germline V gene are MNHEY and SVGAGI. CDR3 length equals 13 residues. Trimming left V 4 bases short and J 10 bases short, with 16 bases between. The chain's CDR3 is CASSSLSVEFQYF. The CDR3 bases are TGTGCCAGCAGTTCTCTTTCTGTAGAGTTCCAGTACTTC.

The chain recombines TRBV28 with TRBJ1-5; D may be TRBD1 (5 bases). Germline V gives CDR1 MDHEN, CDR2 SYDVKM. The CDR3 covers 14 residues. Trimming took off 3 bases at V and 3 bases at J, with 9 bases between the two ends. The CDR3 region is CASSFRAVNQPQHF. The CDR3 nucleotides are TGTGCCAGCAGTTTCAGGGCCGTCAATCAGCCCCAGCATTTT.

The gene calls are TRBV19 and TRBJ2-7; a weak D match, TRBD2 (6 bases). The V end lost 7 bases, the J end lost 0 bases, and 19 bases lay between the germline ends. Germline lookup yields CDR1 LNHDA and CDR2 SQIVND (reference sequence). This CDR3 comprises 16 residues. The CDR3 spells CASIRRGSDSSYEQYF. DNA for the CDR3: TGTGCCAGTATCCGGAGGGGCAGCGATAGCTCCTACGAGCAGTACTTC.

This sequence joins TRBV6-5 and TRBJ2-3; weak D call: TRBD2 (6 bases). This CDR3 region has 13 residues. Per germline, CDR1 MNHEY and CDR2 SVGAGI. V was pared by 6 bases and J by 5 bases, with 12 bases between. The CDR3, as DNA: TGTGCCAGCAGCACGGGAGTGAGAGATACGCAGTATTTT. Residues: CASSTGVRDTQYF.

The V and J genes are TRBV18 and TRBJ2-7; 10 bases are a match to TRBD1. The CDR3 is 15 amino acids. Germline V gene lookup returns CDR1 KGHSH and CDR2 LQKENI. V gave up 4 bases and J gave up 2 bases; unmatched junction bases: 5. The CDR3 protein is CASSQAGTGAYEQYF. In nucleotides, the CDR3 is TGTGCCAGCTCACAAGCCGGGACAGGGGCCTACGAGCAGTACTTC.

This sequence joins TRBV15 and TRBJ1-1; no definite D call. V lost 0 bases and J 3 bases, leaving 17 bases between the germline ends. Germline CDR1 is LNHNV and CDR2 is YYDKDF (reference sequence). The CDR3 extends over 17 amino acids. The CDR3 DNA reads as TGTGCCACCAGCAGAGAATCCGCCGACGAGAGGTACACTGAAGCTTTCTTT. Translating gives CATSRESADERYTEAFF.